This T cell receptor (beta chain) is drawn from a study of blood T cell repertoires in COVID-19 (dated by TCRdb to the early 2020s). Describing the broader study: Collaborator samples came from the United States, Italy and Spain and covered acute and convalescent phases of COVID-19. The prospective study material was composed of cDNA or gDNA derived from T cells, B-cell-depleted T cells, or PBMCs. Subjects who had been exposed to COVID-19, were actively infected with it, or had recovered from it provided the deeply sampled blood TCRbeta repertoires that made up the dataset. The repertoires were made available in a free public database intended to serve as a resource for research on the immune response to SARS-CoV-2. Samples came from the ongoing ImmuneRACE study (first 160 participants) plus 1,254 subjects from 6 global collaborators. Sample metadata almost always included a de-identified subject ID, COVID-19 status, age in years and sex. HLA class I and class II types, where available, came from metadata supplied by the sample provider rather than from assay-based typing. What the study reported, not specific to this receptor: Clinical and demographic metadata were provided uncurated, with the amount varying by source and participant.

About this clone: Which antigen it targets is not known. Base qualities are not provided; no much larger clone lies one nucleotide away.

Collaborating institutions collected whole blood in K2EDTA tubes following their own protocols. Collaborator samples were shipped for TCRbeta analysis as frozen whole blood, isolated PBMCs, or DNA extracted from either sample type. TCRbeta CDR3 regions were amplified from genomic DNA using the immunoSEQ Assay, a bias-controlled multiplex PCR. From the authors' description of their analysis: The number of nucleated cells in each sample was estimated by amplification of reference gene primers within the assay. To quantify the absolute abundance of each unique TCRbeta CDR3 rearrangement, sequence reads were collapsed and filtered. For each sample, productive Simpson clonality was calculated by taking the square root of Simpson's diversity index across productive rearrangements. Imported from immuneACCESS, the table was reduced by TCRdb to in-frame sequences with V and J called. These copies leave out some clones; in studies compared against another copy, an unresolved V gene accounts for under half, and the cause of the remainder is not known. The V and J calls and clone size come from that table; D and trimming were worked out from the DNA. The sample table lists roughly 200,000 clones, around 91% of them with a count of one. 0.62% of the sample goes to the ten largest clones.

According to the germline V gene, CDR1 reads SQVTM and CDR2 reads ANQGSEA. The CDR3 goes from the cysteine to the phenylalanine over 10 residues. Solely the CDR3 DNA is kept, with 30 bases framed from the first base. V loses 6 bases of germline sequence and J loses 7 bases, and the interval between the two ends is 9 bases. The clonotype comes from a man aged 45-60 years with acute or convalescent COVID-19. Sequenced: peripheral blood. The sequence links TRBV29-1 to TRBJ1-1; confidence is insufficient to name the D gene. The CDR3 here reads CSVGEGEAFF. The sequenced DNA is TGCAGCGTCGGAGAGGGTGAAGCTTTCTTT.